The present TCR beta chain was sequenced within a study of regulatory T cells in long-lasting Graves disease. Study observations and caveats: A greater number of public clonotypes (approximately 2,700) was shared by persistent patients than by new patients (about 960). When disease was persistent, TRBV28, TRBJ1-2 and TRBJ2-5 were the favored segments. Small sample size may have lowered accuracy.

Investigators prepared the TCR beta libraries by applying iRepertoire HTBI primers and Arm-PCR of CDR3 regions. TCRdb fed the multiplex PCR reads into MiXCR, producing one record per CDR3 protein. Of over 350,000 distinct CDR3 sequences in the sample, around 20% were seen once. This clonotype was picked up many times. As yet, its antigen is unknown. Time point described: persistent/refractory GD, antithyroid drugs over 5 years with positive TRAb. Following extraction of RNA from PBMCs, that RNA was used to make the TCR library. The CDR3 length is 14 residues. CDR1 and CDR2 (germline): LGHNT, FRNRAP. The J segment lost 4 bases and the V segment lost 4 bases, leaving 3 bases of the junction unmatched.

Material: peripheral blood mononuclear cells (PBMCs), obtained when the disease was refractory, from a patient treated with antithyroid drugs. The sequence came from a female donor with Graves disease. V and J are TRBV12-5 and TRBJ1-5, with TRBD1 matching over 8 bases. Here the CDR3 reads CASGSGQGNQPQHF. The CDR3 nucleotides are TGTGCTAGTGGTTCTGGACAGGGTAATCAGCCCCAGCATTTT.